This entry lists 6 T cell receptor beta chains sequenced from one sample in a study of blood T cell repertoires in COVID-19. This table comes from immunoSEQ multiplex PCR, and its TCRdb copy is limited to in-frame clones, with some not included. The profile shows more than 250,000 clones, around nine tenths of them singletons. Source material: PBMCs or T cells enriched from blood (not recorded which). All receptors come from a woman in her late teens or twenties who had recovered from COVID-19.

The rearrangement joins TRBV7-9 to TRBJ1-2; D unresolved. The CDR3 covers 15 residues. Trimming shortened V by 7 bases and J by 5 bases, and 20 bases separated the two germline ends. CDR1 is SEHNR, CDR2 FQNEAQ, per germline (reference sequence). The DNA of the CDR3 is TGTGCCAGCACCTGGGAGGGTTGGCCTCTATATGGCTACACCTTC. It yields the protein CASTWEGWPLYGYTF.

This clone was seen a handful of times. This rearrangement joins TRBV14 to TRBJ2-2, with 8 positions matching TRBD1. Germline-derived CDR1 and CDR2 are SGHDN and FVKESK. There are 15 residues in the CDR3. V shed 0 bases, J shed 9 bases, and the junction held 6 bases outside the gene matches. The DNA of the CDR3 is TGTGCCAGCAGCCAAGATATTAGGACAGGGAGGGAGCTGTTTTTT. Protein: CASSQDIRTGRELFF.

This clone has only one observation. The chain links TRBV19 to TRBJ1-5, with a weak D call TRBD1 (6 bases). The germline V and J ends were trimmed by 6 bases and 6 bases, with 18 bases remaining between them. CDR3 length: 15 residues. In germline, CDR1 is LNHDA, CDR2 SQIVND (reference sequence). CDR3 sequence: CASRAGGGVSQPQHF. As DNA, the CDR3 is TGTGCCAGTAGGGCCGGGGGGGGCGTCTCTCAGCCCCAGCATTTT.

The rearrangement uses TRBV27 and TRBJ1-1, with 11 bases that match TRBD1. CDR3 length: 17 amino acids. Unmatched junction bases numbered 9, after V lost 5 bases and J lost 1 base. Looked up from germline, CDR1 is MNHEY and CDR2 is SMNVEV (reference sequence). This CDR3 is CASSPGTGGDGNTEAFF. The CDR3 DNA reads as TGTGCCAGCAGTCCCGGGACAGGGGGGGACGGGAACACTGAAGCTTTCTTT.

This chain connects TRBV30 to TRBJ1-1; D call uncertain. CDR3 size: 13 residues. V was cut by 1 base and J by 3 bases, with 9 bases left in between. CDR1 and CDR2 from the germline V gene are GTSNPN and SVGIG (reference sequence). For the CDR3, the DNA is TGTGCCTGGAGTGGGGAGCGGGACACTGAAGCTTTCTTT. This encodes CAWSGERDTEAFF.

Concerning this clone: The sample has other DNA sequences that encode this CDR3 too. This rearrangement joins TRBV18 to TRBJ2-7; no definite D call. This CDR3 is 14 amino acids long. Germline values: CDR1 KGHSH, CDR2 LQKENI. With 6 bases removed from V and 1 base from J, the gap between germline ends came to 13 bases. Here the CDR3 reads CASSPSGSSYEQYF. The CDR3 coding sequence is TGTGCCAGCTCGCCCTCCGGGTCGTCCTACGAGCAGTACTTC.